The 19 T cell receptor beta chains listed next were all sequenced from one sample in a study of tumor-infiltrating lymphocytes in primary liver carcinoma. From unsorted bulk tissue weighing roughly 17-32 mg, DNA and RNA were co-extracted. Synthesis of TCR beta cDNA was carried out from around 500 ng total RNA with a constant-region primer. Three-round nested multiplex PCR performed with slightly modified ARM-PCR produced the TCR beta libraries. Both of the initial two PCR rounds ran for approximately 10 cycles and employed TRBV1-TRBV30 forward primers alongside a C-beta reverse primer. TCRdb itself ran the multiplex PCR reads through MiXCR, one entry per CDR3 protein. Of approximately 99,000 distinct CDR3 sequences detected, around three quarters appear once; the ten largest clones hold around 8.8%. The sequencing input was liver tumor tissue from sampling region 5. Subset in this sample: tumor region T5, tumor centre. The source of these receptors is a woman aged 55 to 70 with primary liver carcinoma and hepatitis B virus infection.

This rearrangement joins TRBV20-1 to TRBJ1-5, with D possibly matching TRBD1 (6 bases). Germline values: CDR1 DFQATT, CDR2 SNEGSKA (reference sequence). V was shortened by 4 bases and J by 2 bases, with 6 bases between the two germline ends. CDR3 length: 12 amino acids. DNA for the CDR3: TGCAGTGCTACAGGGGGCAATCAGCCCCAGCATTTT. The encoded protein is CSATGGNQPQHF.

As concerns this clonotype: One end of the junction does not line up with germline, which may come from a read error. The V gene is TRBV11-2, the J gene TRBJ2-1; 9 bases fit TRBD2. The CDR3 runs 17 residues. The germline V gene encodes CDR1 SGHAT and CDR2 FQNNGV. CDR3 amino acids: CTSSRRLAGGPGDGQFF. The CDR3 DNA reads TGTACCAGCAGCAGGAGACTCGCGGGAGGGCCGGGGGATGGGCAGTTCTTC.

The rearrangement joins TRBV4-2 to TRBJ2-1; 11 bases map to TRBD2. Germline V gives CDR1 LGHNA, CDR2 YNFKEQ. This CDR3 has 19 amino acids. Trimming took 4 bases from V and 8 from J; bases not matched to a gene: 19. The CDR3: CASSPAVLLAGVIDYEQFF. The CDR3 DNA reads as TGTGCCAGCAGCCCCGCGGTGCTACTAGCGGGGGTTATAGACTATGAGCAGTTCTTC.

About this clonotype: At one end, the junction sequence differs from germline, possibly due to a read error. The rearrangement joins TRBV20-1 to TRBJ2-1; possibly TRBD2 for D (6 bases). The germline CDR1 and CDR2 sequences are DFQATT and SNEGSKA (reference sequence). This CDR3 contains 15 residues. In DNA, the CDR3 is TGCAGTGCTGTCTCGTTCGGGAGTTCCTGCAATGAGCAGTTCTTC. Translating gives CSAVSFGSSCNEQFF.

The chain is built from TRBV28 and TRBJ2-3; a weak D match, TRBD2 (5 bases). Germline V gene lookup returns CDR1 MDHEN and CDR2 SYDVKM. V dropped 3 bases and J dropped 6 bases, with 19 bases sitting between them. The CDR3 contains 16 residues. In nucleotides, the CDR3 is TGTGCCAGCAGTTTTATCTCGAGCGGAGTAGGGGATACGCAGTATTTT. This codes for CASSFISSGVGDTQYF.

The sample holds many counts of this clonotype. The chain carries TRBV7-9 and TRBJ1-3; D is uncertain. The CDR3 has 16 residues. Germline V gene sequence: CDR1 SEHNR, CDR2 FQNEAQ (reference sequence). V shed 5 bases and J shed 4 bases, with 18 bases lying between them. CDR3 sequence: CASSPRAAAAGNTIYF. CDR3 sequence (DNA): TGTGCCAGCAGCCCGAGGGCCGCAGCCGCCGGAAACACCATATATTTT.

This clonotype was picked up many times. The rearrangement joins TRBV5-1 to TRBJ1-6; D possibly corresponds to TRBD1 (5 bases). V shed 4 bases and J shed 7 bases, with 12 bases lying between them. The CDR3 runs 14 residues. Germline loops: CDR1 SGHRS, CDR2 YFSETQ. The CDR3 sequence is CASSPGTPNSPLHF. CDR3 in DNA: TGCGCCAGCAGCCCTGGGACGCCGAATTCACCCCTCCACTTT.

This clonotype was picked up many times. CDR3 in DNA: TGTGCCAGCAGCTACCCCACGGGCTACGAGCAGTACTTC. This codes for CASSYPTGYEQYF. The chain recombines TRBV7-9 with TRBJ2-7, with D uncertain. V lost 4 bases and J lost 3, with 10 bases in between. CDR3 length: 13 amino acids. Looked up from germline, CDR1 is SEHNR and CDR2 is FQNEAQ (reference sequence).

Comment on this clonotype: This may arise from a read error, as a much more abundant clone is one base away. The chain couples TRBV5-4 to TRBJ2-3; unclear D gene. The germline V gene encodes CDR1 SGHNT and CDR2 YYREEE (reference sequence). The CDR3 totals 17 residues. Trimming left V 5 bases short and J 2 bases short, with 21 bases between. CDR3 protein: CASRGSTQCAYTDTQYF. CDR3 in DNA: TGTGCCAGCAGGGGGTCTACCCAGTGCGCCTACACAGATACGCAGTATTTT. Based on the CDR3 plus reference TRBV5-4 and TRBJ2-3, the full variable domain is ETGVTQSPTHLIKTRGQQVTLRCSSQSGHNTVSWYQQALGQGPQFIFQYYREEENGRGNFPPRFSGLQFPNYSSELNVNALELDDSALYLCASRGSTQCAYTDTQYFGPGTRLTVL.

On this clonotype: This may be a read error, as it is one base from a much larger clone. V and J are TRBV10-2 and TRBJ2-7; D is undetermined. The CDR3 spans 13 residues. CDR1 WSHSY and CDR2 SAAADI come from the germline V gene. CDR3 nucleotide sequence: TGCGCCAGCACAGGTCTGCTATCCTTCGAGCAGTACTTC. Translation: CASTGLLSFEQYF.

To note about this clonotype: It is likely a read error, because the conserved phenylalanine at the end of the CDR3 is missing. The DNA is omitted, as the CDR3 cannot be located on it reliably, and the CDR3 follows TCRdb's listing. This chain joins TRBV11-2 and TRBJ2-3; no check of the table's D call, TRBD2, against the DNA was made. Germline V gives CDR1 SGHAT, CDR2 FQNNGV. The CDR3 length is 15 residues, termini included. The CDR3 is CASSSGLAGPDTQYS.

As concerns this clonotype: At one end the junction does not follow the germline gene, possibly because of a read error. The rearrangement links TRBV28 to TRBJ2-7; a weak D match, TRBD1 (6 bases). Germline assignment: CDR1 MDHEN and CDR2 SYDVKM. The CDR3 spans 16 residues. CDR3 nucleotide sequence: TGTGACAGCAGCACATCATTTCCGGGACAAGTATACGAGCAGTACTTC. Its translation: CDSSTSFPGQVYEQYF.

About this clonotype: At one end, the junction sequence differs from germline, possibly due to a read error. This chain joins TRBV5-1 and TRBJ2-5; 7 bases agree with TRBD2. The V gene's germline CDR1 is SGHRS and CDR2 YFSETQ. The CDR3 is 17 residues long. The CDR3 protein is CASSLSSSGSGGETQYF. CDR3 DNA: TGCGCCAGCAGCTTATCGAGTAGCGGATCGGGGGGAGAGACCCAATACTTC. The full variable domain, completed using reference TRBV5-1 and TRBJ2-5, is KAGVTQTPRYLIKTRGQQVTLSCSPISGHRSVSWYQQTPGQGLQFLFEYFSETQRNKGNFPGRFSGRQFSNSRSEMNVSTLELGDSALYLCASSLSSSGSGGETQYFGPGTRLLVL.

This clonotype showed up just a few times. Since no conserved phenylalanine or tryptophan closes the CDR3, a read error is the likely cause. This sequence joins TRBV7-8 and TRBJ1-5; D gene ambiguous. Looked up from germline, CDR1 is SGHVS and CDR2 is FQNEAQ. CDR3 length equals 14 residues. The CDR3 nucleotides read TGTGACAGCAGCTTATTAGCTGGGGATCAGCCCCAGCATATT. Encoded protein: CDSSLLAGDQPQHI.

This clonotype has ten or more counts. The chain has TRBV6-5 and TRBJ2-3; D might be TRBD2 (5 bases). V was pared by 3 bases and J by 0 bases, with 10 bases between. The CDR3 is 15 amino acids. Germline V gene sequence: CDR1 MNHEY, CDR2 SVGAGI. CDR3 in DNA: TGTGCCAGCAGTTATACTAGGACTAGCACAGATACGCAGTATTTT. Translating gives CASSYTRTSTDTQYF.

For this clonotype: At one end the junction does not follow the germline gene, possibly because of a read error. The V call is TRBV11-2, the J call TRBJ2-3; 9 nucleotides agree with TRBD2. Germline V gene data show CDR1 as SGHAT and CDR2 as FQNNGV. The CDR3 totals 15 residues. CDR3 DNA sequence: TGTGTCAGCAGGAGGGTAGCGGGAGCCACAGATACGCAGTATTTT. As protein: CVSRRVAGATDTQYF.

The gene calls are TRBV12-3 or TRBV12-4 and TRBJ2-2, with 10 positions matching TRBD2. CDR3 length: 15 residues. V lost 6 bases and J lost 7; bases outside the gene matches: 8. CDR3 bases: TGTGCCAGCAGCCCTAGCGGGAGAATGGGCGGGGAGCTGTTTTTT. It encodes CASSPSGRMGGELFF.

The chain uses TRBV11-3 and TRBJ2-1, with 16 bases that match TRBD2. This CDR3 region has 19 residues. Trimming removed 5 bases from V and 6 bases from J; junction bases left unmatched: 13. In germline, CDR1 is SGHNT, CDR2 YENEEA. This CDR3 is CASSPGQGGLAGGFNEQFF. In DNA form, the CDR3 reads TGTGCCAGCAGCCCCGGACAGGGGGGACTAGCGGGAGGGTTCAATGAGCAGTTCTTC.

A remark on this clonotype: Given a much more abundant clone one base away, this may be a read error. The chain carries TRBV7-8 and TRBJ1-1; D gene ambiguous. CDR1 is SGHVS and CDR2 is FQNEAQ in the germline V gene. CDR3 length equals 13 residues. The V and J ends lost 5 bases and 5 bases respectively, with 12 bases between them. DNA for the CDR3: TGTGCCAGCAGCCCCACCTTGGAAACTGAAGCTTTCTTT. This gives the protein CASSPTLETEAFF. Filled out from reference TRBV7-8 and TRBJ1-1, the complete variable domain reads GAGVSQSPRYKVAKRGQDVALRCDPISGHVSLFWYQQALGQGPEFLTYFQNEAQLDKSGLPSDRFFAERPEGSVSTLKIQRTQQEDSAVYLCASSPTLETEAFFGQGTRLTVV.